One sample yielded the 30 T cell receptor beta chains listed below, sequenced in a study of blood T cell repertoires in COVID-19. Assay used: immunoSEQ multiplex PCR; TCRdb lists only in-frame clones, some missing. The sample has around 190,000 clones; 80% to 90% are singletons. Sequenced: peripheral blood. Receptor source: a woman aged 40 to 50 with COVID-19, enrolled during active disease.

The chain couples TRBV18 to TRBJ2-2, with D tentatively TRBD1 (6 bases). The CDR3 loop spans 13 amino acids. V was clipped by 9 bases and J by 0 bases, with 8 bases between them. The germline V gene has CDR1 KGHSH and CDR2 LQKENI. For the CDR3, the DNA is TGTGCCAGTGAGGGGGCGAACACCGGGGAGCTGTTTTTT. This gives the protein CASEGANTGELFF.

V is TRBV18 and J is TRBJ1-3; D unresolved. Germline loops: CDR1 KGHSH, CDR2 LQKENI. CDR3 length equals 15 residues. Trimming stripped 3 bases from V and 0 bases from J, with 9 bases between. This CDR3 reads CASSPSQSSGNTIYF. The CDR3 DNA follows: TGTGCCAGCTCACCGTCACAGAGCTCTGGAAACACCATATATTTT.

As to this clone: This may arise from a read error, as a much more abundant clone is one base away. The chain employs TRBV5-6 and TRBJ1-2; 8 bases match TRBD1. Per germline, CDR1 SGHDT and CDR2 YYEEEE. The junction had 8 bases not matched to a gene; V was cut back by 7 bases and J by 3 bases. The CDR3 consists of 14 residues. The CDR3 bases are TGTGCCAGCGGCCAGGGGGCGCTTGACTATGGCTACACCTTC. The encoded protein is CASGQGALDYGYTF.

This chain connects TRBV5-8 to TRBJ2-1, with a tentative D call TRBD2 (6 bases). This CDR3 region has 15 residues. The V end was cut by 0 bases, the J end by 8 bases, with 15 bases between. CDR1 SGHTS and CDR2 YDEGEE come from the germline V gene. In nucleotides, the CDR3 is TGTGCCAGCAGCTTGGAGAGGGACTCAAGGGATGAGCAGTTCTTC. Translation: CASSLERDSRDEQFF.

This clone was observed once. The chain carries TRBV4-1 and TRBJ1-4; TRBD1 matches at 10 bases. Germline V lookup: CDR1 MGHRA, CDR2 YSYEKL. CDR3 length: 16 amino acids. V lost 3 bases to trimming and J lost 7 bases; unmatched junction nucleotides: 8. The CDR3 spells CASSHYGDRGGEKLFF. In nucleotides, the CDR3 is TGCGCCAGCAGCCATTACGGGGACAGGGGAGGTGAAAAACTGTTTTTT.

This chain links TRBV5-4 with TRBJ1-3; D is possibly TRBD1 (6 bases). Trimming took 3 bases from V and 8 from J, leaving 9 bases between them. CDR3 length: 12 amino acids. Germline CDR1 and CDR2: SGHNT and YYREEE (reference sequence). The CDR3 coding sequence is TGTGCCAGCAGCTCACAGGGAGACACCATATATTTT. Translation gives CASSSQGDTIYF.

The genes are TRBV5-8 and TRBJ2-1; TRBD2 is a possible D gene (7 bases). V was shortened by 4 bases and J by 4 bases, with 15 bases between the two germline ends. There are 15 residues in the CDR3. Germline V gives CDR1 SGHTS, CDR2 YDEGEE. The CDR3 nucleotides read TGTGCCAGCAGCCGGGGGGCGACTACTTACAATGAGCAGTTCTTC. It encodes CASSRGATTYNEQFF.

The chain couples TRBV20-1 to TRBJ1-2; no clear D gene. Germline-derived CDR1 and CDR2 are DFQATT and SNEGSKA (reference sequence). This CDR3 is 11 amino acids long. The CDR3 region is CRAWVGYGYTF. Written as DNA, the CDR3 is TGCAGAGCGTGGGTTGGCTATGGCTACACCTTC.

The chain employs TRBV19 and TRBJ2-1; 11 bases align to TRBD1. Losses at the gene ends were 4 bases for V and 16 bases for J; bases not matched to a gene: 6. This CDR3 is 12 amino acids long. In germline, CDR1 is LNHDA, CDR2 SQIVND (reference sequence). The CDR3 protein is CASSTGQGEYFF. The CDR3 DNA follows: TGTGCCAGTAGTACGGGACAGGGGGAATATTTCTTC.

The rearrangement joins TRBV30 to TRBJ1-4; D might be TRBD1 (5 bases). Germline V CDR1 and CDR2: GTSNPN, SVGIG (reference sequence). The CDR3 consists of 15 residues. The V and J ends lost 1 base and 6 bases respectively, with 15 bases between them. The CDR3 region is CAWSGGWGGDEKLFF. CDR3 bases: TGTGCCTGGAGTGGTGGTTGGGGCGGTGATGAAAAACTGTTTTTT.

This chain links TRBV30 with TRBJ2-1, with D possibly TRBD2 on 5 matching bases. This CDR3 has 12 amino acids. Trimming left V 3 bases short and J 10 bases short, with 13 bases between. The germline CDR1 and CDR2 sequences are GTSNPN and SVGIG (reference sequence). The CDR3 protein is CAWSDTGSEQFF. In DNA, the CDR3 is TGTGCCTGGAGCGATACGGGGAGCGAGCAGTTCTTC.

The CDR3 loop is CATSRSGTSGTDTQYF. CDR3 sequence (DNA): TGTGCCACCAGCAGATCCGGGACTAGCGGAACAGATACGCAGTATTTT. The chain uses TRBV15 and TRBJ2-3; 11 bases match TRBD2. V gave up 2 bases and J gave up 3 bases; unmatched junction bases: 4. The CDR3 sequence is 16 residues long. The germline CDR1 and CDR2 sequences are LNHNV and YYDKDF (reference sequence).

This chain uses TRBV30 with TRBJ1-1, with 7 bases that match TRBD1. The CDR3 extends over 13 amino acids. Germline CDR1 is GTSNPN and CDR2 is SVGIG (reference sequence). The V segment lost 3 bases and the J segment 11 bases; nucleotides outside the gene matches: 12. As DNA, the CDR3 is TGTGCCTGGAGCAACAGACAGGGAACGTTTGCTTTCTTT. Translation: CAWSNRQGTFAFF.

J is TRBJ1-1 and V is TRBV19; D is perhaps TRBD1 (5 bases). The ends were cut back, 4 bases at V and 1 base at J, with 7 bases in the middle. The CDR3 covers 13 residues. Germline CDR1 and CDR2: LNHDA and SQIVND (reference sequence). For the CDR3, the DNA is TGTGCCAGTAGTACGGACACGAACACTGAAGCTTTCTTT. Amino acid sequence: CASSTDTNTEAFF.

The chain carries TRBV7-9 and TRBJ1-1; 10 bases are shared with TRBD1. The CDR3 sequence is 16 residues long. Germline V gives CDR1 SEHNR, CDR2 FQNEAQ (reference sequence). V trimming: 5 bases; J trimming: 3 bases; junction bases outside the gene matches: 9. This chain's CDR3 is CASSILSGTGDTEAFF. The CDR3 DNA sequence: TGTGCCAGCAGCATCCTATCCGGGACAGGGGACACTGAAGCTTTCTTT.

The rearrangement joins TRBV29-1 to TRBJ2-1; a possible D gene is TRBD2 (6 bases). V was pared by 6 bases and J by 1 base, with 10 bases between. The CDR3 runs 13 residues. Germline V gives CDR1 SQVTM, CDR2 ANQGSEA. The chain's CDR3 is CSVGGGSYNEQFF. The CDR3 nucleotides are TGCAGCGTAGGTGGGGGGTCCTACAATGAGCAGTTCTTC.

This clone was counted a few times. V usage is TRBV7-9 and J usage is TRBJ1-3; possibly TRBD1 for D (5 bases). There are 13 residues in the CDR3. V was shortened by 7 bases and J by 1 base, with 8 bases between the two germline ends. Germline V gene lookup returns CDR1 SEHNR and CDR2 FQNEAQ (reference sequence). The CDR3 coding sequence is TGTGCCAGCAATAGGGGTTCTGGAAACACCATATATTTT. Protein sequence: CASNRGSGNTIYF.

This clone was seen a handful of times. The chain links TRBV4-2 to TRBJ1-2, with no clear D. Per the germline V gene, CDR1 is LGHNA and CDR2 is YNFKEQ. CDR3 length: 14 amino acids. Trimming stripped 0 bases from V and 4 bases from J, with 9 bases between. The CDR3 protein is CASSQDPGSYGYTF. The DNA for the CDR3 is TGTGCCAGCAGCCAAGATCCGGGTAGCTATGGCTACACCTTC.

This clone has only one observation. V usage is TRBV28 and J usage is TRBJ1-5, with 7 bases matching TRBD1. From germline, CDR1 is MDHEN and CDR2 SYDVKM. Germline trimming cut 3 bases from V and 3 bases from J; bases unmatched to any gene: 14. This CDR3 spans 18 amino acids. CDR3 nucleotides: TGTGCCAGCAGTTTCAAAGAGGGGGCGAGTAGTGTCAATCAGCCCCAGCATTTT. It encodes CASSFKEGASSVNQPQHF. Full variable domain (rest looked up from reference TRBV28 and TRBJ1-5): DVKVTQSSRYLVKRTGEKVFLECVQDMDHENMFWYRQDPGLGLRLIYFSYDVKMKEKGDIPEGYSVSREKKERFSLILESASTNQTSMYLCASSFKEGASSVNQPQHFGDGTRLSIL.

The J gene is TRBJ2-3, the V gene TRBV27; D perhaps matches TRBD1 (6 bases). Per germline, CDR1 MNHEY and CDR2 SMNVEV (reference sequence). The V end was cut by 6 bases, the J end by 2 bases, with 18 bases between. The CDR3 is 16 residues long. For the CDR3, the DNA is TGTGCCAGCAGCCCTACACTTGGGGGCTACACAGATACGCAGTATTTT. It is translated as CASSPTLGGYTDTQYF.

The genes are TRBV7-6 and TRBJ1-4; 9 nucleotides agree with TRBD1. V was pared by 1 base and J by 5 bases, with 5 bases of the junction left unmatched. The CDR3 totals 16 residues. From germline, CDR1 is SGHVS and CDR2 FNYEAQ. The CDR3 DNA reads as TGTGCCAGCAGCTTAGGTGTCGGGACAGGGAATGAAAAACTGTTTTTT. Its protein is CASSLGVGTGNEKLFF.

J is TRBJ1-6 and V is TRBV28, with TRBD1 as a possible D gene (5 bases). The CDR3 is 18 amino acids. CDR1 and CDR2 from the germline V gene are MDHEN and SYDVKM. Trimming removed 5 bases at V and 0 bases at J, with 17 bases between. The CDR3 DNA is TGTGCCAGCAGTCCGCTCCGGGGGGGGAGCTCCTATAATTCACCCCTCCACTTT. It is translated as CASSPLRGGSSYNSPLHF.

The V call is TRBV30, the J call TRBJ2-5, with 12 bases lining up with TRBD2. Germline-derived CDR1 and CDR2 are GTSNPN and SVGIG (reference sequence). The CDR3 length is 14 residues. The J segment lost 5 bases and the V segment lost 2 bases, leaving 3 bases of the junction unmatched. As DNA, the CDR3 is TGTGCCTGGAGTAGGCTAGCGGGAGGGGAGACCCAGTACTTC. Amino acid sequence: CAWSRLAGGETQYF.

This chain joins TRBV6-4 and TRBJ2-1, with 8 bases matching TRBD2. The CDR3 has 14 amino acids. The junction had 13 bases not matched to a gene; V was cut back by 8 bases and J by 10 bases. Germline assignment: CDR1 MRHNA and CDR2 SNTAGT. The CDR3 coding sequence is TGTGCCAGCGGGCTCCACGGGGGGGCTGAGGAGCAGTTCTTC. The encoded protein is CASGLHGGAEEQFF.

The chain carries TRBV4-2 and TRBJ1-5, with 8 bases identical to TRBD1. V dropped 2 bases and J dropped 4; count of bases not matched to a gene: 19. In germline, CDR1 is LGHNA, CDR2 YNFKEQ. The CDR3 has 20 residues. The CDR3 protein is CASSQRLAGLQGVENQPQHF. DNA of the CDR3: TGTGCCAGCAGCCAAAGATTGGCGGGACTACAGGGGGTCGAAAATCAGCCCCAGCATTTT.

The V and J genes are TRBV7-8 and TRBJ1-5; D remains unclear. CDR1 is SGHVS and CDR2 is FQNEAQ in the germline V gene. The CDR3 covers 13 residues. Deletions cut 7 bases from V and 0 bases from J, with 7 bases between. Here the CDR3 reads CASNDYSNQPQHF. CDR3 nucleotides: TGTGCCAGCAACGACTATAGCAATCAGCCCCAGCATTTT.

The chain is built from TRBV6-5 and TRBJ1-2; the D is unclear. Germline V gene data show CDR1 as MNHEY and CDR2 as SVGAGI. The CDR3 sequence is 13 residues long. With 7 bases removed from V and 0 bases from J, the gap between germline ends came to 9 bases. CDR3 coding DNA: TGTGCCAGCACCTTGGCCGCTAACTATGGCTACACCTTC. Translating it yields CASTLAANYGYTF.

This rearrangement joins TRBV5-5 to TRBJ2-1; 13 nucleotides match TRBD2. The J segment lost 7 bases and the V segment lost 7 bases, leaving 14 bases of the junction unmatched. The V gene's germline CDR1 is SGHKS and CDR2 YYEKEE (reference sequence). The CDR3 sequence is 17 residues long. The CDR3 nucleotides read TGTGCCAGCGGAATACAGACACTAGCGGGAGGGCCGAATGAGCAGTTCTTC. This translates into CASGIQTLAGGPNEQFF.

CDR3 loop: CASSQRTGAGNEKLFF. CDR3 DNA: TGTGCCAGCAGCCAACGGACAGGGGCGGGGAATGAAAAACTGTTTTTT. The rearrangement uses TRBV7-9 and TRBJ1-4; 9 nucleotides align to TRBD1. V shed 5 bases and J 5 bases; nucleotides not matched to a gene: 9. The CDR3 has 16 residues. Germline lookup yields CDR1 SEHNR and CDR2 FQNEAQ (reference sequence). The whole variable domain, remainder taken from reference TRBV7-9 and TRBJ1-4, is DTGVSQNPRHKITKRGQNVTFRCDPISEHNRLYWYRQTLGQGPEFLTYFQNEAQLEKSRLLSDRFSAERPKGSFSTLEIQRTEQGDSAMYLCASSQRTGAGNEKLFFGSGTQLSVL.

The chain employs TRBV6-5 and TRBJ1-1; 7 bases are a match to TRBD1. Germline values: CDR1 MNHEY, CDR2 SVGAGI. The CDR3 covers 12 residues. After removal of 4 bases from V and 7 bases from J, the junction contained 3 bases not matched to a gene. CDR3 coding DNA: TGTGCCAGCAGTTCCAGGACAGGTGAAGCTTTCTTT. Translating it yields CASSSRTGEAFF.